The text below deals with one T cell receptor beta chain. As yet, its antigen is unknown. The data originate from a study of T cell repertoires in cytomegalovirus infection. Study results and limitations: Cumulated frequencies of public TCR beta families served to identify carriers of CMV plus the relevant HLA. Across the ex vivo response, the dominant clonotypes were HLA-C-restricted CMV-specific TCR beta clonotypes.

TCRdb independently ran MiXCR on the reads; one entry per CDR3 protein. The table has 300,000 to 400,000 distinct CDR3 sequences, around a quarter seen once. The sequencing used cultured PBMCs, collected from culture after CMV antigen stimulation. This sequence originates from a human donor in good health (CMV status not recorded). Some clones in this sample may be carry-over from other donors' samples.

CDR3 DNA sequence: TGCAGTGCTAGTCGACTAGCGGGAGTCGCTGAGCAGTTCTTC. It codes for CSASRLAGVAEQFF. The rearrangement uses TRBV20-1 and TRBJ2-1; 12 bases fit TRBD2. The CDR3 extends over 14 amino acids. Germline V gene sequence: CDR1 DFQATT, CDR2 SNEGSKA (reference sequence). V lost 3 bases and J lost 9; bases outside the gene matches: 6.